This T cell receptor beta chain was retrieved from a study of human T cells and chemical hapten exposure. The overall study: A mostly female patient group had alopecia areata, totalis or universalis. TCR yield per sample varied, mainly due to pooled library volumes.

From the RACE reads, TCRdb called clonotypes with MiXCR, one entry per CDR3 protein. Altogether tens of thousands of distinct CDR3 sequences are present, roughly 11% being singletons, with the ten largest covering approximately 1%. Time point defined: patch test 3, about 24 weeks after DPC sensitization. As to treatment: therapeutic diphenylcyclopropenone sensitization with weekly scalp DPC. Only after blood had been drawn was each patch test applied. This clonotype occurred many times. This receptor was obtained from a woman between 25 and 40 years old with alopecia areata. Some clones in this sample may be carry-over from other donors' samples. The sample consisted of whole blood, taken in connection with sensitization to the hapten diphenylcyclopropenone (DPC).

CDR3 DNA sequence: TGTGCCAGCAGCTTGGTAGGACAGGATAAAGCTTTCTTT. Its translation is CASSLVGQDKAFF. The rearrangement links TRBV5-5 to TRBJ1-1, with 7 bases aligning to TRBD1. J was trimmed by 9 bases and V by 0 bases; bases with no gene match: 5. Per germline, CDR1 SGHKS and CDR2 YYEKEE (reference sequence). This CDR3 contains 13 residues.